This T cell receptor (beta chain) was retrieved from a study of identical twins. General observations from the study: Fewer insertions were carried by abundant cord blood beta clonotypes, but none was seen in memory repertoires.

Germline CDR1 and CDR2: SNHLY and FYNNEI. V lost 10 bases, J lost 2 bases, and 7 bases stayed unmatched. The CDR3 is 14 residues long. TCRdb reprocessed the 5' RACE reads via MiXCR and lists one record per CDR3 protein. The sample records approximately 210,000 distinct CDR3 sequences, over 5% being singletons. The sample holds many counts of this clonotype. Its antigen remains unknown. These data were likewise used in another study, on T cells expressing NK-cell markers. That source reports: In a few donors, these clonotypes also led the CD3+CD56-NKG2C+ fraction.

The TCR comes from a woman aged 18-30 years in good health. The chain is built from TRBV2 and TRBJ2-2; 7 nucleotides align to TRBD1. The sample comprised CD8+ T cells sorted from blood. The CDR3 DNA reads TGTGCCACCTACGGGACAGTAAACACCGGGGAGCTGTTTTTT. Translation gives CATYGTVNTGELFF.